One sample yielded the 13 T cell receptor beta chains listed below, sequenced in a study of shared clonotypes between healthy human individuals. Using immunoSEQ multiplex PCR, the repertoire was profiled, and TCRdb retains in-frame clones only, with some absent. The table lists approximately 710,000 clones, around 91% of them singletons. Sequencing was done on a sample of memory CD8+ T cells from PBMCs. Subset noted: CD45RO+ cells pooled with CCR7-negative TemRA cells. The receptors here all came from a man younger than 35 in good health. Some clones in this sample may be carry-over from other donors' samples.

A single count supports this clone. The CDR3 spells CASSHTGLSGNTIYF. CDR3 sequence (DNA): TGTGCCAGCAGCCACACAGGGCTCTCTGGAAACACCATATATTTT. The V call is TRBV14, the J call TRBJ1-3; tentative D call: TRBD1 (6 bases). Germline loops: CDR1 SGHDN, CDR2 FVKESK. Between the trimmed V and J ends, which lost 3 bases and 0 bases, there was a span of 9 bases. The CDR3 totals 15 residues.

This clone occurred a few times. The V and J genes are TRBV14 and TRBJ2-2; D call uncertain. V was pared by 6 bases and J by 7 bases, with 9 bases between. The CDR3 is 12 residues long. Germline V gives CDR1 SGHDN, CDR2 FVKESK. The DNA of the CDR3 is TGTGCCAGCAGTCGGATTGGCGGGGAGCTGTTTTTT. Its translation: CASSRIGGELFF.

V usage is TRBV5-6 and J usage is TRBJ2-7; D remains ambiguous. The CDR3 consists of 13 residues. The germline V gene encodes CDR1 SGHDT and CDR2 YYEEEE. The germline V and J ends were trimmed by 3 bases and 7 bases, with 14 bases remaining between them. The CDR3 DNA is TGTGCCAGCAGCTGGAACCCTGTTGGGGAGCAGTACTTC. Protein: CASSWNPVGEQYF.

The rearrangement uses TRBV20-1 and TRBJ1-5; TRBD1 agrees at 7 bases. V shed 6 bases and J 5 bases; nucleotides not matched to a gene: 1. The CDR3 is made up of 11 amino acids. CDR1 is DFQATT, CDR2 SNEGSKA, per germline (reference sequence). For the CDR3, the DNA is TGCAGTGCCCAGGGGGATCAGCCCCAGCATTTT. Translated: CSAQGDQPQHF.

This rearrangement joins TRBV11-2 to TRBJ2-7, with no clear D. Per germline, CDR1 SGHAT and CDR2 FQNNGV. This CDR3 comprises 13 residues. V lost 5 bases and J lost 3, with 11 bases in between. The CDR3 coding sequence is TGTGCCAGCAGCCCGTCTTCCGGCTACGAGCAGTACTTC. Translated, it gives CASSPSSGYEQYF.

This chain connects TRBV9 to TRBJ2-7; TRBD2 matches at 10 bases. Germline V gene data show CDR1 as SGDLS and CDR2 as YYNGEE. The CDR3 runs to 14 residues. With V trimmed by 4 bases and J by 6 bases, 7 bases remained unmatched. CDR3 in DNA: TGTGCCAGCAGCCCAAGCGGGAGGGCCCTCGAGCAGTACTTC. It encodes CASSPSGRALEQYF.

V and J are TRBV7-9 and TRBJ2-7, with D perhaps being TRBD1 or TRBD2 (5 bases each). The CDR3 consists of 13 residues. V was cut by 5 bases and J by 0 bases, with 8 bases left in between. The V gene's germline CDR1 is SEHNR and CDR2 FQNEAQ (reference sequence). The CDR3 DNA is TGTGCCAGCAGCATGGGACCCTCCTACGAGCAGTACTTC. Protein product: CASSMGPSYEQYF.

This clone has a handful of counts. The chain uses TRBV13 and TRBJ1-5; TRBD1 matches at 11 bases. The CDR3 consists of 16 residues. The J segment lost 4 bases and the V segment lost 4 bases, leaving 6 bases of the junction unmatched. The germline gives CDR1 PRHDT, CDR2 FYEKMQ (reference sequence). CDR3 DNA: TGTGCCAGCAGCTCCTCCTGGGACAGGGGGAATCAGCCCCAGCATTTT. It specifies CASSSSWDRGNQPQHF.

The chain has TRBV28 and TRBJ2-6; D is undetermined. Germline CDR1 and CDR2: MDHEN and SYDVKM. Trimming removed 5 bases at V and 0 bases at J, with 20 bases between. This CDR3 has 19 amino acids. The CDR3 loop reads CASSPPSDSPISGANVLTF. For the CDR3, the DNA is TGTGCCAGCAGTCCACCCTCCGACTCCCCTATCTCTGGGGCCAACGTCCTGACTTTC.

In this sample, this clone turned up a few times. The CDR3 reads CASSPSGWSAESTEAFF. In DNA form, the CDR3 reads TGTGCCAGTAGTCCGTCGGGATGGTCCGCCGAGAGTACTGAAGCTTTCTTT. This chain uses TRBV19 with TRBJ1-1; D is ambiguous. The germline V and J ends were trimmed by 5 bases and 5 bases, with 24 bases remaining between them. CDR3 size: 17 residues. Germline values: CDR1 LNHDA, CDR2 SQIVND (reference sequence).

The chain is built from TRBV27 and TRBJ1-3, with TRBD1 matching 7 bases. This CDR3 is built from 13 residues. The junction had 3 bases not matched to a gene; V was cut back by 5 bases and J by 5 bases. Germline CDR1 reads MNHEY; CDR2 reads SMNVEV (reference sequence). CDR3 in amino acids: CASSPGQRNTIYF. The CDR3 nucleotides are TGTGCCAGCAGTCCGGGACAGAGAAACACCATATATTTT.

Worth noting for this clone: Other DNA sequences in the sample encode the same CDR3. V usage is TRBV6-6 and J usage is TRBJ2-1; D remains unclear. The length of the CDR3 is 12 residues. Per the germline V gene, CDR1 is MNHNY and CDR2 is SVGAGI (reference sequence). Deletions cut 2 bases from V and 5 bases from J, with 4 bases between. The DNA of the CDR3 is TGTGCCAGCAGTTACAGCAACAATGAGCAGTTCTTC. The encoded protein is CASSYSNNEQFF.

The gene calls are TRBV6-6 and TRBJ2-7; D is possibly TRBD1 or TRBD2 (5 bases each). V dropped 6 bases and J dropped 3 bases, with 15 bases sitting between them. Germline V gives CDR1 MNHNY, CDR2 SVGAGI (reference sequence). This CDR3 is built from 14 residues. The CDR3 region has the DNA TGTGCCAGCAGACCGGGACGAGGCCTCTACGAGCAGTACTTC. Its protein is CASRPGRGLYEQYF.